This TCR beta chain was sequenced during a study of T cells in Graves' hyperthyroidism and ophthalmopathy (dated by TCRdb to about 2019). General notes on the study: Peripheral blood samples were taken at initial diagnosis, before any treatment was given. Prospective prediction of ophthalmopathy was tested in an independent validation cohort consisting of 18 hyperthyroidism patients and 15 to 17 patients who later progressed to ophthalmopathy. According to the paper, TCR Vbeta CDR3 sequencing was carried out on 135 peripheral blood samples, which came from under 50 ophthalmopathy, around 74 hyperthyroidism and about 17 progressor patients. The 85 to 100 discovery patients were randomly split 7:3 into training and test sets. After sampling, hyperthyroidism patients received methimazole starting at 30 mg daily, and ophthalmopathy patients received high-dose intravenous methylprednisolone. To identify TCR V-J signatures that set the groups apart, the researchers used a discovery cohort of 90 to 100 patients, made up of 40 to 45 with Graves' ophthalmopathy and some 56 with stable Graves' hyperthyroidism. In more than five Graves' hyperthyroidism patients, the study also compared T-cell repertoires from thyroid tissue with T-cell repertoires from blood. The study at large found these results: Ophthalmopathy was separated from stable hyperthyroidism by a 13 V-J signature model, with over 85% sensitivity and approximately 81% specificity obtained in cross-validation and 80%/75% obtained in testing. In validation, the model predicted progression to ophthalmopathy with approximately 71% sensitivity and around 72% specificity, a median of about 6 months before onset. Most expanded thyroid clonotypes (frequency above 0.001) were also detected in blood, suggesting blood repertoires may reflect thyroid immune responses. Sample size was not statistically predetermined, and blinding of investigators to group allocation was not performed.

The CDR3, cysteine through phenylalanine, is 14 amino acids long. The only DNA kept is the CDR3, 42 bases in frame from the first base. V sheds 8 bases and J sheds 6 bases, leaving 16 bases between their ends. This clonotype was found a few times. Its binding antigen is unknown. No much larger clonotype is one base removed from it; base qualities were not supplied. The TCR beta CDR3 regions were amplified from the RNA transcripts. The first round of RT-PCR for the TCR CDR3 was performed with the HTBI primer set and the Qiagen OneStep RT-PCR kit. Libraries were constructed in a second round of multiplex PCR, after which size selection and purification were performed. Libraries were sequenced paired-end with 100 bp reads on an Illumina HiSeq2000. In the original analysis: Raw data were processed with SOAPnuke, discarding reads with adapters, uncalled bases, mean Phred below 15, or no exact constant-primer or identifier match. COPE v1.2.5 was used to merge high-quality paired reads, and clonotypes were defined as unique nucleotide sequences. Clonotypes were aligned to IMGT TRBV, TRBD and TRBJ reference segments using MiTCR v1.1. The analysis included only V-J combinations with a frequency above 0.0001, which together covered about 99% of the repertoires. The TCS score was defined as F50 (clonal expansion) divided by E x V (chaos), with BLOSUM62-based TCRdist calculated between CDR3 peptides within each V-J. Welch's t-statistics and random forest reduced roughly 540 V-J features to roughly 13, which were used in a naive Bayes classifier (R e1071). The public reads were quality trimmed at Q25 with fastp and then assembled into clones with MiXCR by TCRdb, keeping productive beta chains. Rows with one shared CDR3 protein collapse into an entry with the most common genes and DNA. In this record, the V and J calls reflect TCRdb's handling and not the investigators' own analysis. For this sample the table gives hundreds of thousands of distinct CDR3 sequences, of which roughly a sixth were detected only once. Approximately 15% of the sample is in the top ten clones.

The hyperthyroidism patients were between 18 and 65 years old and newly diagnosed, with a disease duration of less than 2 months. Any patient with an uncontrolled infection, another autoimmune disease, pregnancy or lactation was excluded. Diagnoses were established on the basis of clinical symptoms, serum thyroxine and TRAb, thyroid ultrasound, and orbital computed tomography. Blood from progressor patients was drawn when they were first diagnosed with hyperthyroidism, before any ophthalmopathy symptoms appeared. PBMCs were separated from roughly 10 ml of fresh peripheral blood using Ficoll-Paque density gradient centrifugation. Progressor patients were defined as those initially diagnosed with Graves' hyperthyroidism in whom ophthalmopathy developed during follow-up. Trizol reagent was used to extract total RNA, and RNA quality was then checked on an Agilent 2100 Bioanalyzer.

This clonotype originated in a woman aged 45-65 years with Graves' hyperthyroidism that later progressed to Graves' ophthalmopathy. The V and J segments used are TRBV12-3 or TRBV12-4 and TRBJ1-4, with a tentative D gene TRBD1 over 5 matching bases. The sample taken for sequencing was blood. The DNA is TGTGCCAGCGGTACAAGGGGAGGTGATGAAAAACTGTTTTTT. It specifies CASGTRGGDEKLFF.